This T cell receptor (beta chain) derives from a study of blood T cell repertoires in COVID-19. In the study overall: Sites across the United States, Italy and Spain contributed samples from acute and convalescent COVID-19. Sources were T cells, B-cell-depleted T cells, or PBMCs; the material itself was cDNA or gDNA.

Clones were sequenced by immunoSEQ multiplex PCR, and TCRdb holds only the in-frame ones, with some missing. This table holds 300,000 or so clones, about 90% found once. With 0 bases removed from V and 0 bases from J, the gap between germline ends came to 15 bases. Germline values: CDR1 SGDLS, CDR2 YYNGEE. This CDR3 is built from 17 residues. Sample: peripheral blood. This TCR was sampled from a woman between 40 and 55 years old with acute or convalescent COVID-19. This chain connects TRBV9 to TRBJ1-1, with a possible D match to TRBD1 (5 bases). CDR3 coding DNA: TGTGCCAGCAGCGTAGAACAGGTTGGGCTGATGAACACTGAAGCTTTCTTT. This translates into CASSVEQVGLMNTEAFF.